The next 6 T cell receptor beta chains were all read from a single sample in a study of blood T cell repertoires in COVID-19. Profiling relied on immunoSEQ multiplex PCR, and the TCRdb table lists in-frame clones only, not all of them. The table records 240,000 or so clones, about 90% of them present only once. Sequenced: peripheral blood. The receptors were gathered from a woman aged 25 to 39 who had recovered from COVID-19.

The V gene is TRBV6-1, the J gene TRBJ1-5; D not certain. The CDR3 has 15 amino acids. Looked up from germline, CDR1 is MNHNS and CDR2 is SASEGT. Trimming stripped 2 bases from V and 1 base from J, with 9 bases between. Written as DNA, the CDR3 is TGTGCCAGCAGTGAAAGACTCGGAAGCAATCAGCCCCAGCATTTT. Amino acids: CASSERLGSNQPQHF.

The genes are TRBV2 and TRBJ2-7; no reliable D call. V lost 6 bases and J 0 bases, leaving 9 bases between the germline ends. Per germline, CDR1 SNHLY and CDR2 FYNNEI. The CDR3 length is 13 residues. CDR3 sequence reads: CASRDLSSYEQYF. In DNA, the CDR3 is TGTGCCAGCAGAGATCTGAGCTCCTACGAGCAGTACTTC. The full variable domain, with the rest looked up from reference TRBV2 and TRBJ2-7, is EPEVTQTPSHQVTQMGQEVILRCVPISNHLYFYWYRQILGQKVEFLVSFYNNEISEKSEIFDDQFSVERPDGSNFTLKIRSTKLEDSAMYFCASRDLSSYEQYFGPGTRLTVT.

CDR3 amino acids: CASSVRGDEQFF. The CDR3 coding sequence is TGTGCCAGCAGTGTCAGGGGGGATGAGCAGTTCTTC. The genes are TRBV2 and TRBJ2-1, with a weak D call TRBD1 (7 bases). The CDR3 loop spans 12 amino acids. The germline CDR1 and CDR2 sequences are SNHLY and FYNNEI. V shed 4 bases and J shed 8 bases, with 9 bases lying between them. The complete variable domain, with remaining parts taken from reference TRBV2 and TRBJ2-1, reads EPEVTQTPSHQVTQMGQEVILRCVPISNHLYFYWYRQILGQKVEFLVSFYNNEISEKSEIFDDQFSVERPDGSNFTLKIRSTKLEDSAMYFCASSVRGDEQFFGPGTRLTVL.

The rearrangement links TRBV5-1 to TRBJ2-7; D gene ambiguous. Deletions cut 5 bases from V and 0 bases from J, with 9 bases between. The CDR3 is made up of 13 amino acids. Germline CDR1 is SGHRS and CDR2 is YFSETQ. CDR3 protein: CASRALSSYEQYF. As DNA, the CDR3 is TGCGCCAGCAGAGCGCTCAGCTCCTACGAGCAGTACTTC.

V is TRBV19 and J is TRBJ1-6; the D is unclear. V was cut by 7 bases and J by 7 bases, with 14 bases left in between. Germline loops: CDR1 LNHDA, CDR2 SQIVND (reference sequence). The CDR3 covers 14 residues. CDR3 protein: CASTHRSKNSPLHF. Here the CDR3 DNA reads TGTGCCAGTACCCACCGGAGTAAAAATTCACCCCTCCACTTT.

On this clone itself: The sample holds other DNA sequences that translate to the same CDR3. The chain combines TRBV18 with TRBJ2-7; D may be TRBD1 (7 bases). In germline, CDR1 is KGHSH, CDR2 LQKENI. The CDR3 loop spans 14 amino acids. Trimming removed 3 bases from V and 0 bases from J, with 9 bases in between. CDR3 amino acids: CASSPRDSSYEQYF. CDR3 DNA: TGTGCCAGCTCACCGCGGGACAGCTCCTACGAGCAGTACTTC.